The rows below give T cell receptor beta chains drawn from one sample of a study of blood T cell repertoires in COVID-19. TCRdb keeps only in-frame clones here, not all; method: immunoSEQ multiplex PCR. This sample has approximately 90,000 clones, with 75% to 90% found just once. Sequenced sample: peripheral blood. These receptors originate from an elderly woman with acute or convalescent COVID-19. CDR3s include the opening cysteine and the closing phenylalanine or tryptophan. A D gene is named only where the DNA matches it firmly. Clone size is stated in some rows and not others, as once, few, many or a class when expanded.

D gene	clone size	V gene	J gene	CDR3 protein	CDR3 DNA
-	few	TRBV5-4	TRBJ2-2	CASSLEGVMGTGELFF	TGTGCCAGCAGCTTGGAAGGGGTCATGGGCACCGGGGAGCTGTTTTTT
-	-	TRBV7-2	TRBJ1-1	CASSLIGIEAFF	TGTGCCAGCAGCTTAATCGGTATTGAAGCTTTCTTT
TRBD1	-	TRBV2	TRBJ1-2	CASSTRTGTHGYTF	TGTGCCAGCAGTACTAGGACAGGGACTCATGGCTACACCTTC
-	-	TRBV7-3	TRBJ1-1	CASSPTGPNTEAFF	TGTGCCAGCAGCCCAACAGGGCCGAACACTGAAGCTTTCTTT
-	-	TRBV10-2	TRBJ2-1	CASSQTEYNEQFF	TGCGCCAGCAGCCAGACAGAATACAATGAGCAGTTCTTC
TRBD1	few	TRBV5-1	TRBJ2-3	CASSFRRTGGRSDTQYF	TGCGCCAGCAGCTTCAGGAGGACAGGGGGCCGCTCAGATACGCAGTATTTT
-	once	TRBV10-3	TRBJ1-2	CAISDAGGGYTF	TGTGCCATCAGTGACGCGGGTGGTGGCTACACCTTC
-	-	TRBV3-1/TRBV3-2	TRBJ2-1	CASSQGSTGLHNEQFF	TGTGCCAGCAGCCAGGGTTCTACAGGTCTCCATAATGAGCAGTTCTTC
-	-	TRBV5-1	TRBJ2-7	CASSTESPSGEQYF	TGCGCCAGCAGCACGGAAAGCCCCTCGGGCGAGCAGTACTTC
TRBD1	once	TRBV19	TRBJ1-1	CASTHRGPASTEAFF	TGTGCCAGTACACACAGGGGCCCAGCTTCAACTGAAGCTTTCTTT
TRBD2	-	TRBV27	TRBJ2-3	CASSWTSVTDTQYF	TGTGCCAGCAGTTGGACTAGCGTCACAGATACGCAGTATTTT
TRBD1	-	TRBV24-1	TRBJ2-1	CATSERGQGFYNEQFF	TGTGCCACCAGTGAACGGGGACAGGGGTTCTACAATGAGCAGTTCTTC
TRBD1	-	TRBV24-1	TRBJ1-2	CATSDGDRNIGHGYTF	TGTGCCACCAGTGATGGGGACAGAAACATCGGGCATGGCTACACCTTC
-	-	TRBV19	TRBJ1-2	CASSMSAADYYGYTF	TGTGCCAGTAGTATGTCCGCGGCGGACTACTATGGCTACACCTTC
-	-	TRBV5-1	TRBJ2-7	CASSSPTYEQYF	TGCGCCAGCAGCTCCCCCACTTACGAGCAGTACTTC
-	-	TRBV10-1	TRBJ1-4	CASKMGAGRGGSEKLFF	TGCGCCAGCAAGATGGGGGCGGGAAGGGGAGGGAGCGAAAAACTGTTTTTT
-	-	TRBV28	TRBJ1-1	CASSPGGRGNTEAFF	TGTGCCAGCAGTCCCGGTGGCAGGGGGAACACTGAAGCTTTCTTT
TRBD1	-	TRBV28	TRBJ2-5	CASSLYRGTAGETQYF	TGTGCCAGCAGTTTATATAGGGGGACAGCAGGAGAGACCCAGTACTTC
-	-	TRBV27	TRBJ2-7	CASSTSPAAYEQYF	TGTGCCAGCAGCACATCACCGGCGGCCTACGAGCAGTACTTC
-	-	TRBV5-6	TRBJ1-2	CASSPPYRPTVYGYTF	TGTGCCAGCAGCCCCCCCTACAGACCGACGGTATATGGCTACACCTTC
-	-	TRBV6-1	TRBJ2-7	CASSLTSSYEQYF	TGTGCCAGCAGCCTTACGAGCTCCTACGAGCAGTACTTC
-	-	TRBV25-1	TRBJ1-6	CASSDLSEGRDSPLHF	TGTGCCAGCAGTGACCTCTCGGAGGGCCGGGATTCACCCCTCCACTTT
-	-	TRBV7-2	TRBJ2-5	CASSQRAQGETQYF	TGTGCCAGCAGCCAGAGGGCACAGGGAGAGACCCAGTACTTC
-	-	TRBV12-5	TRBJ2-2	CASGAGTARAGELFF	TGTGCTAGTGGCGCCGGGACTGCCCGGGCCGGGGAGCTGTTTTTT
TRBD1	-	TRBV24-1	TRBJ2-7	CATSDGTGRFHEQYF	TGTGCCACCAGTGATGGGACAGGGAGGTTCCACGAGCAGTACTTC
-	-	TRBV4-1	TRBJ2-3	CASSQGQVTSTDTQYF	TGCGCCAGCAGCCAAGGCCAGGTTACTAGCACAGATACGCAGTATTTT
TRBD1	once	TRBV7-2	TRBJ2-5	CASSLAGGTGQETQYF	TGTGCCAGCAGCTTAGCTGGCGGGACAGGGCAGGAGACCCAGTACTTC
-	-	TRBV30	TRBJ1-2	CAWSARQNNNYGYTF	TGTGCCTGGAGTGCAAGACAGAACAATAACTATGGCTACACCTTC
-	few	TRBV27	TRBJ1-5	CASRRIGQSSNQPQHF	TGTGCCAGCAGGCGCATTGGACAGTCTAGCAATCAGCCCCAGCATTTT